The TCR beta chain described here comes from a study of PD-L1 blockade in urothelial cancer. Germline values: CDR1 MNHEY, CDR2 SVGAGI. The CDR3 is made up of 15 amino acids. V trimming: 3 bases; J trimming: 9 bases; junction bases outside the gene matches: 8. The time point denotes: peripheral blood 6 weeks after treatment start. Sequencing used immunoSEQ multiplex PCR; TCRdb keeps in-frame clones, though not all of them. The data contain about 120,000 clones, roughly 89% of them singletons. The V call is TRBV6-5, the J call TRBJ1-1; 12 nucleotides agree with TRBD1. This clonotype originated in a man aged 55-75 years with urothelial cancer. The sample in question was PBMCs, obtained around atezolizumab (anti-PD-L1) treatment. The CDR3 is CASSYPGQGAGQAFF. CDR3 DNA sequence: TGTGCCAGCAGTTATCCGGGACAGGGGGCGGGACAAGCTTTCTTT.